The text below deals with one T cell receptor (beta chain). The ends lost 4 bases at V and 5 bases at J; junction bases unmatched: 7. Germline CDR1 is SGHTA and CDR2 is FQGNSA. The CDR3 covers 15 residues. In the original analysis: Reference gene primer amplification gave estimated nucleated cell counts. Only in-frame clones appear in the TCRdb table, and some are missing; sequencing was by immunoSEQ multiplex PCR. V and J calls and clone size are copied from that table; D and trimming were computed from the DNA. The sample has about 240,000 clones, 75% to 90% seen once. The data were taken from a study of blood T cell repertoires in COVID-19. Overall study: Donors in the United States, Italy and Spain gave samples during acute or convalescent COVID-19. In each case, the material was cDNA or gDNA derived from T cells, B-cell-depleted T cells, or PBMCs.

This chain uses TRBV7-2 with TRBJ1-1, with 10 nucleotides matching TRBD1. Specimen: peripheral blood. This TCR was recovered from a woman aged 55-70 years with active or convalescent COVID-19. CDR3 sequence (DNA): TGTGCCAGCAGCTGGAGGACAGGGGGATATACTGAAGCTTTCTTT. It translates to CASSWRTGGYTEAFF.